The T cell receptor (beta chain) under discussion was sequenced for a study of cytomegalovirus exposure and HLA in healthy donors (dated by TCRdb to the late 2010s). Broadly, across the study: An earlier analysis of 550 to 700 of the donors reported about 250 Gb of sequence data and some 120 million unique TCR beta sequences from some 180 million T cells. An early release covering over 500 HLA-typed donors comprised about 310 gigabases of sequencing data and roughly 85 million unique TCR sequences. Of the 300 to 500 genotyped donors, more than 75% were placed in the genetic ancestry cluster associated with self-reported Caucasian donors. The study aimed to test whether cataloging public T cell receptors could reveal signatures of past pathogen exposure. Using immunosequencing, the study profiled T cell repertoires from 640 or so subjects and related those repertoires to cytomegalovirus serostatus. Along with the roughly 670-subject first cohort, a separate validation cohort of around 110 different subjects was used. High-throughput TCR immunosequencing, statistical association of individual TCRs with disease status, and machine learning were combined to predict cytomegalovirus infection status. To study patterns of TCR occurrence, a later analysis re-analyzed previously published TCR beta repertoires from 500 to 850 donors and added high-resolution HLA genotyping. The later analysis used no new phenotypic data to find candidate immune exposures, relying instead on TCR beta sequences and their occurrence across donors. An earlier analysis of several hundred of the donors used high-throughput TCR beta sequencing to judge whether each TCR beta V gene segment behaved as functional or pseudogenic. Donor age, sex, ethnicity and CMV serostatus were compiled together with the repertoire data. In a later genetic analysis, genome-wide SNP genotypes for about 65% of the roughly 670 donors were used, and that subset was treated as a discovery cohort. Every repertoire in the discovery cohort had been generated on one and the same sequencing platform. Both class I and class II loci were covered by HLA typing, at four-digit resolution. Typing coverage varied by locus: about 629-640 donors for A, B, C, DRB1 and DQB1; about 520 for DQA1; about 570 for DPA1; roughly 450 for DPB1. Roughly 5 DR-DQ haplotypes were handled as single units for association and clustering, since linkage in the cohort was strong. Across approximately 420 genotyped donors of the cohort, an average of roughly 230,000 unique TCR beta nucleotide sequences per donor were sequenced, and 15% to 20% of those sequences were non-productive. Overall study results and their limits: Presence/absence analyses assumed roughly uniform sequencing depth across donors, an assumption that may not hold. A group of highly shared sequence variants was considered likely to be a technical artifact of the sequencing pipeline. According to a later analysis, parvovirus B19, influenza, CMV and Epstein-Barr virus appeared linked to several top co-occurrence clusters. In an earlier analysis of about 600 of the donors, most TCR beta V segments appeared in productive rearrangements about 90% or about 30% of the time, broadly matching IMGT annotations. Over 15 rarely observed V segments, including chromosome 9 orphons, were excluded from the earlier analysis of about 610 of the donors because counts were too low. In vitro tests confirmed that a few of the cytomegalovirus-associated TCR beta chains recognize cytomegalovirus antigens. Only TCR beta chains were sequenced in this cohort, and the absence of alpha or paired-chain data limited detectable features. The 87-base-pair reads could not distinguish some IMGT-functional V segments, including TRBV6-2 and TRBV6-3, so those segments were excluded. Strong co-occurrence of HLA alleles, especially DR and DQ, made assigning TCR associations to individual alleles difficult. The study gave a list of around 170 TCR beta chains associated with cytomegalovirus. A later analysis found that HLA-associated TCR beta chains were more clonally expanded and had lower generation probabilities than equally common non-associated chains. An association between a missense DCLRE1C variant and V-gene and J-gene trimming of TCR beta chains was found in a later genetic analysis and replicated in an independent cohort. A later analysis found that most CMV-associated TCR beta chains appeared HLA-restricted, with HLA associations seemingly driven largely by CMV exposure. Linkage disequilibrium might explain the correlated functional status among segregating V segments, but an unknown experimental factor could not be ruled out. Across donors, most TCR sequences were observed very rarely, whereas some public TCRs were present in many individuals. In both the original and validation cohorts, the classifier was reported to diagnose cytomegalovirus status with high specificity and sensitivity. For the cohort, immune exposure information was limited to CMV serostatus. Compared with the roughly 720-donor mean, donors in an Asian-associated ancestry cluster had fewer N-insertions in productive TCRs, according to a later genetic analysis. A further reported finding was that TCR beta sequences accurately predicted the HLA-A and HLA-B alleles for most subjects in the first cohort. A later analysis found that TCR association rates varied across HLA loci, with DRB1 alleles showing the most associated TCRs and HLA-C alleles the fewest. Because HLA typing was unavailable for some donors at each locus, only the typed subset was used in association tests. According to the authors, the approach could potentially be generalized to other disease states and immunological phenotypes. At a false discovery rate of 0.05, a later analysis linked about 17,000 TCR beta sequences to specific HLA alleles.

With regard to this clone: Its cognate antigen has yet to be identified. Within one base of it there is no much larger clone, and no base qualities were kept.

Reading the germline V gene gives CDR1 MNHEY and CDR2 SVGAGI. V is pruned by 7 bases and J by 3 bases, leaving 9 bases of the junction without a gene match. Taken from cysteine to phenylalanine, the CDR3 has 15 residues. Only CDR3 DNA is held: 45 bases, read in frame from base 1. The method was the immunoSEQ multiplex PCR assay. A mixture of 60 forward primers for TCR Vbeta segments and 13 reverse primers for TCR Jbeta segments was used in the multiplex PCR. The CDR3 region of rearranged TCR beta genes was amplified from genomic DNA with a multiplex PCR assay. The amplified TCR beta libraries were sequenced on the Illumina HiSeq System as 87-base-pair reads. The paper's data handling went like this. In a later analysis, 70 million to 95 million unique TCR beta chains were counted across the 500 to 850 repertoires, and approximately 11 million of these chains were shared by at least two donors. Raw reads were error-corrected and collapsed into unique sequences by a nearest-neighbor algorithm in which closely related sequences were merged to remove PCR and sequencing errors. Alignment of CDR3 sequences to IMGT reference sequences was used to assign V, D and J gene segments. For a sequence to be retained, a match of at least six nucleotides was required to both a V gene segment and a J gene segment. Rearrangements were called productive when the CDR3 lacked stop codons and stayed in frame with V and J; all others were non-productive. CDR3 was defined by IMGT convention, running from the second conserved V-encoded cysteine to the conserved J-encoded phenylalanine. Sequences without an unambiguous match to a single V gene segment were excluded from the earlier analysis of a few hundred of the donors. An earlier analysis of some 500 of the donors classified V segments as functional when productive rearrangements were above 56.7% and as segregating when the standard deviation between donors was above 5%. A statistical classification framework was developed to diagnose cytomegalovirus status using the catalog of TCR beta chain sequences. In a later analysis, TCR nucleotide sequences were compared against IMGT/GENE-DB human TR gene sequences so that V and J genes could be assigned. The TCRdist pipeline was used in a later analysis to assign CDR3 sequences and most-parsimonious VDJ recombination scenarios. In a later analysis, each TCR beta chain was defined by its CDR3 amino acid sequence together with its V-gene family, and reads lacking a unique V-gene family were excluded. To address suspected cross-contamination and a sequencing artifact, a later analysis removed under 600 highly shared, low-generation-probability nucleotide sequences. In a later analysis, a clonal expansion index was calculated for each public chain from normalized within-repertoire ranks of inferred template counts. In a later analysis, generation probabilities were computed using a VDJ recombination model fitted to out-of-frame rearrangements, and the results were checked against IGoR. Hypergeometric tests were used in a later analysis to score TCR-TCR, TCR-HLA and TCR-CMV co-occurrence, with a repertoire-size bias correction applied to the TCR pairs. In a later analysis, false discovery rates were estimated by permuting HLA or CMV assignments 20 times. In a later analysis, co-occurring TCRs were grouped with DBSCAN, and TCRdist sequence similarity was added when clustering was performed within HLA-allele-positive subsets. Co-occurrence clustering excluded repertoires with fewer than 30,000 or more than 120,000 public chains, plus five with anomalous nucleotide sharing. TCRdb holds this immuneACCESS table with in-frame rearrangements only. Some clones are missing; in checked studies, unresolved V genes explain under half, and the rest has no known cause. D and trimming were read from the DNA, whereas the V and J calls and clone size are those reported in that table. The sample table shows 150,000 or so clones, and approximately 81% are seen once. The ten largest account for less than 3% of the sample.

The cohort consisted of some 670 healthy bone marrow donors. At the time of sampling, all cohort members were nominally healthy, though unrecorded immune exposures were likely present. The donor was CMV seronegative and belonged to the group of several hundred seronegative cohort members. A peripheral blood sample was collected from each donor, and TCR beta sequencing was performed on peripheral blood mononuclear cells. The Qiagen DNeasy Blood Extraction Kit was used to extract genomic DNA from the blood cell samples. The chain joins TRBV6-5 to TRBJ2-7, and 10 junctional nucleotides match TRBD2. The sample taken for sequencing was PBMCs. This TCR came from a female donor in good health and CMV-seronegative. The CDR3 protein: CASTTPASGSYEQYF. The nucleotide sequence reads TGTGCCAGCACCACCCCGGCTAGCGGGAGCTACGAGCAGTACTTC.